These 11 T cell receptor beta chains came from one sample sequenced in a study of blood T cell repertoires in COVID-19. Profiling relied on immunoSEQ multiplex PCR, and the TCRdb table lists in-frame clones only, not all of them. The sample contains fewer than 45,000 clones, approximately 85% of which appear only once. Sequencing was carried out using peripheral blood. The receptors here all came from a human donor in a cohort sampled during active COVID-19.

V is TRBV7-3 and J is TRBJ1-3; D not certain. Germline V gene data show CDR1 as SGHTA and CDR2 as FQGTGA. V lost 6 bases and J 4 bases, leaving 10 bases between the germline ends. The CDR3 sequence is 13 residues long. The CDR3 DNA follows: TGTGCCAGCAGTCCACCGGGGGGAAACACCATATATTTT. It is translated as CASSPPGGNTIYF.

This chain links TRBV9 with TRBJ2-2, with TRBD2 as a possible D gene (5 bases). V dropped 2 bases and J dropped 7 bases, with 15 bases sitting between them. Germline CDR1 is SGDLS and CDR2 is YYNGEE. The CDR3 length is 15 residues. The CDR3 loop is CASSVDSRGGGELFF. CDR3 bases: TGTGCCAGCAGCGTGGACTCCCGAGGAGGCGGGGAGCTGTTTTTT. Variable domain in full (rest from reference TRBV9 and TRBJ2-2): DSGVTQTPKHLITATGQRVTLRCSPRSGDLSVYWYQQSLDQGLQFLIQYYNGEERAKGNILERFSAQQFPDLHSELNLSSLELGDSALYFCASSVDSRGGGELFFGEGSRLTVL.

CDR3 DNA: TGTGCCAGCCAACGTCAGGGGGCATTGTATGGCTACACCTTC. This encodes CASQRQGALYGYTF. The chain carries TRBV9 and TRBJ1-2; 8 bases are a match to TRBD1. V shed 7 bases, J shed 5 bases, and the junction held 10 bases outside the gene matches. CDR1 is SGDLS, CDR2 YYNGEE, per germline. The CDR3 runs to 14 residues.

The chain recombines TRBV7-2 with TRBJ2-5, with D uncertain. The germline V gene encodes CDR1 SGHTA and CDR2 FQGNSA. V was cut by 1 base and J by 3 bases, with 3 bases left in between. This CDR3 comprises 12 residues. The CDR3: CASSLDKETQYF. The CDR3 DNA follows: TGTGCCAGCAGCTTAGACAAAGAGACCCAGTACTTC.

Here the CDR3 reads CASSISVSGGPDTQYF. CDR3 bases: TGTGCCAGTAGTATCTCTGTGAGCGGGGGGCCAGATACGCAGTATTTT. The V and J genes are TRBV19 and TRBJ2-3; 9 bases are shared with TRBD2. The length of the CDR3 is 16 residues. Trimming cost V 3 bases and J 4 bases; bases outside gene matches: 8. The germline gives CDR1 LNHDA, CDR2 SQIVND (reference sequence).

The chain combines TRBV5-1 with TRBJ2-1; TRBD2 matches at 11 bases. Germline lookup yields CDR1 SGHRS and CDR2 YFSETQ. V was pared by 4 bases and J by 10 bases, with 7 bases of the junction left unmatched. CDR3 length equals 14 residues. The CDR3 is CASSLRSSGGEQFF. The DNA of the CDR3 is TGCGCCAGCAGCCTTAGGTCTAGCGGGGGGGAGCAGTTCTTC.

The chain carries TRBV12-3 or TRBV12-4 and TRBJ1-1, with 7 bases lining up with TRBD1. This CDR3 has 13 residues. V gave up 2 bases and J gave up 11 bases; unmatched junction bases: 8. The CDR3: CASSLRTGSRAFF. The DNA for the CDR3 is TGTGCCAGCAGTTTAAGGACAGGCTCCCGGGCTTTCTTT.

This chain joins TRBV3-1 (or the pseudogene TRBV3-2) and TRBJ2-5; TRBD2 matches 10 bases. Trimming took 7 bases from V and 5 from J; bases not matched to a gene: 13. Per the germline V gene, CDR1 is LGHDT and CDR2 is YNNKEL (reference sequence). The CDR3 consists of 16 residues. The chain's CDR3 is CASTYRASGGRETQYF. The DNA of the CDR3 is TGTGCCAGCACCTATCGGGCTAGCGGGGGACGGGAGACCCAGTACTTC.

The gene calls are TRBV7-9 and TRBJ2-3; TRBD2 matches at 9 bases. Germline loops: CDR1 SEHNR, CDR2 FQNEAQ (reference sequence). CDR3 length: 13 residues. After removal of 6 bases from V and 15 bases from J, the junction contained 13 bases not matched to a gene. CDR3 sequence reads: CASSPETGTSSYF. In DNA form, the CDR3 reads TGTGCCAGCAGTCCTGAGACCGGGACTAGCTCATATTTT.

The rearrangement uses TRBV19 and TRBJ2-1; D may be TRBD2 (6 bases). Germline loops: CDR1 LNHDA, CDR2 SQIVND (reference sequence). This CDR3 has 12 amino acids. V lost 4 bases to trimming and J lost 9 bases, with 10 bases between them. The CDR3 nucleotides are TGTGCCAGTAGTAACCGACTAGGTGAGCAGTTCTTC. It specifies CASSNRLGEQFF.

The chain uses TRBV11-2 and TRBJ1-3; perhaps TRBD1 as D (5 bases). This CDR3 is built from 19 residues. V lost 1 base to trimming and J lost 0 bases, with 19 bases between them. The germline V gene has CDR1 SGHAT and CDR2 FQNNGV. In nucleotides, the CDR3 is TGTGCCAGCAGCTTAGTATCCAGGGCCCCCTTGTACTCTGGAAACACCATATATTTT. Its translation: CASSLVSRAPLYSGNTIYF.